This TCR beta chain was sequenced for a study of early T cells in non-severe SARS-CoV-2 infection. For the study at large: Sequencing of bulk RNA from unsorted whole blood was done, without chain pairing.

Individually, cDNA molecules had unique molecular identifiers attached to them. From the 5' RACE reads, TCRdb called clonotypes with MiXCR, one entry per CDR3 protein. Of 65,000 to 95,000 distinct CDR3 sequences in the sample, more than 7.5% were seen once. CDR1 is MNHEY and CDR2 is SMNVEV in the germline V gene (reference sequence). The trim removed 7 bases at V and 1 base at J, leaving 15 bases unmatched. The CDR3 runs 20 residues. The origin of this receptor is an adult who was a healthcare worker with PCR-confirmed SARS-CoV-2 infection or an uninfected control (not recorded which). The sample was whole blood. The chain couples TRBV27 to TRBJ2-4, with 14 nucleotides matching TRBD2. For the CDR3, the DNA is TGTGCCAGCACCCCAGTCCCCGGGACTAGCGGGAGTGTGGCCAAAAACATTCAGTACTTC. Encoded protein: CASTPVPGTSGSVAKNIQYF.